The entry that follows covers one T cell receptor (beta chain) sequence. Germline CDR1 SQVTM, CDR2 ANQGSEA. The ends lost 4 bases at V and 0 bases at J; junction bases unmatched: 0. This CDR3 has 13 amino acids. This entry comes from a study of identical twins. TCRdb re-called the 5' RACE reads with MiXCR, one entry per CDR3 protein. The sample records around 250,000 distinct CDR3 sequences, approximately 8.6% being singletons. A further study also used this sample, focusing on yellow fever vaccine responses in identical twins.

This rearrangement joins TRBV29-1 to TRBJ1-3; 7 bases match TRBD1. The source of this sequence is a woman between 18 and 29 years old in good health. The sequenced sample was CD8+ T cells sorted from blood. CDR3 residues: CSVAGGSGNTIYF. In DNA form, the CDR3 reads TGCAGCGTTGCAGGGGGCTCTGGAAACACCATATATTTT.